This TCR beta chain was sequenced for a study of blood T cell repertoires in COVID-19. Study-level background: Researchers got acute and convalescent COVID-19 samples from the United States, Italy and Spain. The cDNA or gDNA used as material had been derived from T cells, B-cell-depleted T cells, or PBMCs.

Details on this clone: Other DNA variants within this sample encode the same CDR3.

Trimming removed 2 bases from V and 3 bases from J, with 7 bases in between. The CDR3 consists of 13 residues. In the original processing: By means of reference gene primer amplification, nucleated cell counts were estimated. The assay was immunoSEQ multiplex PCR, and TCRdb's table has in-frame clones only and misses some. V and J calls and clone size follow that table, whereas D and trimming were derived from the DNA. The table records some 120,000 clones, more than 75% of them present only once. Source material: peripheral blood. This chain links TRBV12-3 or TRBV12-4 with TRBJ1-2; D unclear. This TCR derives from a man in his fifties or sixties with acute or convalescent COVID-19. CDR3 sequence reads: CASSLSGYYGYTF. CDR3 sequence (DNA): TGTGCCAGCAGTTTATCGGGGTACTATGGCTACACCTTC.